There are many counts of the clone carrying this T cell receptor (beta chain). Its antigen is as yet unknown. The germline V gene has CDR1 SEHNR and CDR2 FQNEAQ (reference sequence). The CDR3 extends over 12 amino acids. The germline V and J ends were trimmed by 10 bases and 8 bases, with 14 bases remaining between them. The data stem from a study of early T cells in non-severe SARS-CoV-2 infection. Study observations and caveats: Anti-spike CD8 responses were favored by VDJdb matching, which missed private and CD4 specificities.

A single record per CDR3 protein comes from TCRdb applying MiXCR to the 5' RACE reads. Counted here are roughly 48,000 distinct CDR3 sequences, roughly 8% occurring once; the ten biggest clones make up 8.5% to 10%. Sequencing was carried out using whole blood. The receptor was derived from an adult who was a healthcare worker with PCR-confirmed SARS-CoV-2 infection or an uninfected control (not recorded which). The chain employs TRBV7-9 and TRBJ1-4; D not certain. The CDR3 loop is CAIHGVEEKLFF. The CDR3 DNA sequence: TGTGCCATCCACGGGGTTGAGGAAAAACTGTTTTTT. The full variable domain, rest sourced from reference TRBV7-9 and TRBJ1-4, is DTGVSQNPRHKITKRGQNVTFRCDPISEHNRLYWYRQTLGQGPEFLTYFQNEAQLEKSRLLSDRFSAERPKGSFSTLEIQRTEQGDSAMYLCAIHGVEEKLFFGSGTQLSVL.